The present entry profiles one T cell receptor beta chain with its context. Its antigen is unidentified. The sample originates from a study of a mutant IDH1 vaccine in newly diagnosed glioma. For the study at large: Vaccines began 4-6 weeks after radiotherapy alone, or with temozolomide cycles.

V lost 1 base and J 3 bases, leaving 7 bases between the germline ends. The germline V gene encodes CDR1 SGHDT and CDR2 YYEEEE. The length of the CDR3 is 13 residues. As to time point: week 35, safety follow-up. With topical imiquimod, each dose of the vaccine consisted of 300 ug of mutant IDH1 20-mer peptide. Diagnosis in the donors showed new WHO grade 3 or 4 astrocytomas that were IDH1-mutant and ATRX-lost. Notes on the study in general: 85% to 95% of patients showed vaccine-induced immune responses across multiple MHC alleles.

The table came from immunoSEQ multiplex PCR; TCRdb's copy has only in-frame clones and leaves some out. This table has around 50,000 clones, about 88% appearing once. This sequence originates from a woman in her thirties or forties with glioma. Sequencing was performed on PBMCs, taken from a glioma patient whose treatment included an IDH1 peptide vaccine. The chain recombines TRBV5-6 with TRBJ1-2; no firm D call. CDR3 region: CASSLWGDYGYTF. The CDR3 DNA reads TGTGCCAGCAGCTTGTGGGGAGACTATGGCTACACCTTC.